This entry features one T cell receptor beta chain sequence. What it recognizes is unknown. Germline-derived CDR1 and CDR2 are SGDLS and YYNGEE. This CDR3 region has 16 residues. V was pared by 3 bases and J by 0 bases, with 13 bases between. Generated by immunoSEQ multiplex PCR, the TCRdb table keeps only in-frame clones and is missing some. The sample carries roughly 120,000 clones, 88% recorded once. Second-dose intervals near 4 or 12 weeks were combined. These data belong to a study of T cell responses to AZD1222 COVID-19 vaccine. Study results and limitations: Clonal diversity was possibly underestimated, and white British individuals and females predominated among donors. The span of vaccine-associated CD4 TCRs extended across spike, with dominance at 160-218 and 743-854. Unmutated variant regions reportedly attract nearly half of all spike-specific TCRs.

The sequencing here drew on peripheral blood, taken 28 days after the second AZD1222 dose. The chain combines TRBV9 with TRBJ2-1; D gene uncertain. The clonotype originates from an adult who received the AZD1222 COVID-19 vaccine. CDR3 DNA sequence: TGTGCCAGCAGCGCCACAGTGTCAGGCTCCTACAATGAGCAGTTCTTC. It encodes CASSATVSGSYNEQFF. The whole variable domain, filled in from reference TRBV9 and TRBJ2-1, reads DSGVTQTPKHLITATGQRVTLRCSPRSGDLSVYWYQQSLDQGLQFLIQYYNGEERAKGNILERFSAQQFPDLHSELNLSSLELGDSALYFCASSATVSGSYNEQFFGPGTRLTVL.